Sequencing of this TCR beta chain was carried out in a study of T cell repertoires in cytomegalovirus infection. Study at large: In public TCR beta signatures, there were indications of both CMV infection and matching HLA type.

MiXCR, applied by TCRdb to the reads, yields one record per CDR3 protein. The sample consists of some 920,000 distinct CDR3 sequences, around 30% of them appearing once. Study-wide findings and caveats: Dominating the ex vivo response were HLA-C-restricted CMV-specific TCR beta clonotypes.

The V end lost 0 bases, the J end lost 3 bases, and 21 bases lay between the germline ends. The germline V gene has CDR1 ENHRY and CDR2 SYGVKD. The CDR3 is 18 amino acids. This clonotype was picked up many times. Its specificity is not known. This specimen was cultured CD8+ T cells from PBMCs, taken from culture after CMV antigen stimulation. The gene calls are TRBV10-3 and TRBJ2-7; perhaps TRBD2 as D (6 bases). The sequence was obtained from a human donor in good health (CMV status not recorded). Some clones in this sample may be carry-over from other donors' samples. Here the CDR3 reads CAISESAGLIPSVYEQYF. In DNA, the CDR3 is TGTGCCATCAGTGAGTCGGCGGGACTTATACCATCCGTCTACGAGCAGTACTTC.